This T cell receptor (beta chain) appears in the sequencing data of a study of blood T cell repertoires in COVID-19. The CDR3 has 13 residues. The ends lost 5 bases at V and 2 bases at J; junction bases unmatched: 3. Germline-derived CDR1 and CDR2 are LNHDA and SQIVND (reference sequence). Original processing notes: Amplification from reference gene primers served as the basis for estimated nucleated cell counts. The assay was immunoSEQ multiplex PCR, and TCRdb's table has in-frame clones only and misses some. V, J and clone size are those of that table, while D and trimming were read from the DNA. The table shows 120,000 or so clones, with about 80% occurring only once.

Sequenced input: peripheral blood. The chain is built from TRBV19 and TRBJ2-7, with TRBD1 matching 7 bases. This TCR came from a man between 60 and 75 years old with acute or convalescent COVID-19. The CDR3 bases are TGTGCCAGTAGTGGGACAGCTACCTACGAGCAGTACTTC. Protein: CASSGTATYEQYF.